A selection of T cell receptor beta chains follows, all from one sample in a study of identical twins. In TCRdb, the 5' RACE reads were re-called with MiXCR into one record per CDR3 protein. The sample has roughly 540,000 distinct CDR3 sequences; 20% to 25% are singletons. Another study also made use of these data, one on T cells expressing NK-cell markers.

Sequencing was performed on CD4+ T cells sorted from blood. These receptors were obtained from a woman under 30 in good health. Both conserved end residues are part of each CDR3. A D gene is named only where the DNA matches it firmly. Expanded clones are given a class, and other clones once, few, many or no size at all.

d_call: NA; v_call: TRBV20-1; clone_size: many; j_call: TRBJ1-3; cdr3_aa: CSARWGPGNTIYF; cdr3_nt: TGCAGTGCTAGATGGGGTCCCGGAAACACCATATATTTT
d_call: NA; v_call: TRBV20-1; clone_size: NA; j_call: TRBJ2-7; cdr3_aa: CSSKSGTSQREQYF; cdr3_nt: TGCAGTTCTAAATCCGGGACTTCACAAAGGGAGCAGTACTTC
d_call: TRBD2; v_call: TRBV7-6; clone_size: few; j_call: TRBJ2-7; cdr3_aa: CASSFTRAGVSYEQYF; cdr3_nt: TGTGCCAGCAGCTTCACTAGAGCGGGGGTGTCCTACGAGCAGTACTTC
d_call: NA; v_call: TRBV12-3/TRBV12-4; clone_size: many; j_call: TRBJ1-2; cdr3_aa: CASRDTLYGYTF; cdr3_nt: TGTGCCAGCCGGGACACCCTCTATGGCTACACCTTC
d_call: NA; v_call: TRBV4-3; clone_size: many; j_call: TRBJ1-6; cdr3_aa: CASSQGLRQNNSPLHF; cdr3_nt: TGCGCCAGCAGCCAAGGTTTAAGGCAAAATAATTCACCCCTCCACTTT
d_call: NA; v_call: TRBV20-1; clone_size: NA; j_call: TRBJ2-5; cdr3_aa: CSARKGDSGKETQYF; cdr3_nt: TGCAGTGCTAGGAAGGGTGATAGCGGCAAAGAGACCCAGTACTTC
d_call: TRBD2; v_call: TRBV12-3/TRBV12-4; clone_size: NA; j_call: TRBJ2-3; cdr3_aa: CASSITSGGTDTQYF; cdr3_nt: TGTGCCAGCAGTATCACTAGCGGGGGCACAGATACGCAGTATTTT
d_call: NA; v_call: TRBV6-2/TRBV6-3; clone_size: few; j_call: TRBJ2-1; cdr3_aa: CASRPTGREQFF; cdr3_nt: TGTGCCAGCAGACCAACAGGGCGTGAGCAGTTCTTC
d_call: NA; v_call: TRBV3-1; clone_size: few; j_call: TRBJ1-1; cdr3_aa: CASTQAGEAFF; cdr3_nt: TGTGCCAGCACCCAAGCGGGAGAAGCTTTCTTT
d_call: NA; v_call: TRBV20-1; clone_size: few; j_call: TRBJ2-1; cdr3_aa: CSARAWGAYNEQFF; cdr3_nt: TGCAGTGCTAGAGCATGGGGTGCCTACAATGAGCAGTTCTTC
d_call: NA; v_call: TRBV19; clone_size: NA; j_call: TRBJ1-1; cdr3_aa: CASSPQTGEAFF; cdr3_nt: TGTGCCAGTAGTCCTCAAACAGGGGAAGCTTTCTTT
d_call: TRBD2; v_call: TRBV5-1; clone_size: NA; j_call: TRBJ2-5; cdr3_aa: CASSLSGGAETQYF; cdr3_nt: TGCGCCAGCAGCTTAAGCGGGGGTGCGGAGACCCAGTACTTC
d_call: NA; v_call: TRBV5-1; clone_size: NA; j_call: TRBJ1-5; cdr3_aa: CASSTTGRNQPQHF; cdr3_nt: TGCGCCAGCAGCACTACAGGGCGCAATCAGCCCCAGCATTTT
d_call: TRBD2; v_call: TRBV12-3/TRBV12-4; clone_size: NA; j_call: TRBJ2-1; cdr3_aa: CASSATSYRDEQFF; cdr3_nt: TGTGCCAGCAGCGCGACTAGCTATCGGGATGAGCAGTTCTTC
d_call: TRBD2; v_call: TRBV7-2; clone_size: few; j_call: TRBJ2-1; cdr3_aa: CASSPVAGNSYNEQFF; cdr3_nt: TGTGCCAGCAGCCCGGTAGCGGGAAACTCCTACAATGAGCAGTTCTTC
d_call: TRBD1; v_call: TRBV20-1; clone_size: many; j_call: TRBJ1-1; cdr3_aa: CSARTGGSTEAFF; cdr3_nt: TGCAGTGCTAGAACAGGGGGTAGCACTGAAGCTTTCTTT
d_call: NA; v_call: TRBV6-1; clone_size: NA; j_call: TRBJ2-7; cdr3_aa: CASSPLNSYEQYF; cdr3_nt: TGTGCCAGCAGTCCACTAAACTCCTACGAGCAGTACTTC
d_call: NA; v_call: TRBV11-2; clone_size: NA; j_call: TRBJ1-2; cdr3_aa: CASSLEVDRGYTF; cdr3_nt: TGTGCCAGCAGCTTAGAAGTAGATCGGGGCTACACCTTC
d_call: NA; v_call: TRBV20-1; clone_size: few; j_call: TRBJ2-7; cdr3_aa: CSAARDAFRDEQYF; cdr3_nt: TGCAGTGCTGCCCGGGACGCCTTTCGGGACGAGCAGTACTTC
d_call: TRBD1; v_call: TRBV5-5; clone_size: few; j_call: TRBJ1-3; cdr3_aa: CASSAQGPTGNTIYF; cdr3_nt: TGTGCCAGCAGCGCACAGGGGCCCACTGGAAACACCATATATTTT
d_call: NA; v_call: TRBV20-1; clone_size: NA; j_call: TRBJ2-5; cdr3_aa: CSARGTLQETQYF; cdr3_nt: TGCAGTGCTAGAGGGACCTTACAAGAGACCCAGTACTTC
d_call: NA; v_call: TRBV5-8; clone_size: NA; j_call: TRBJ2-4; cdr3_aa: CASSHRDFLGDIQYF; cdr3_nt: TGTGCCAGCAGCCATCGGGACTTCCTAGGGGACATTCAGTACTTC
d_call: NA; v_call: TRBV5-1; clone_size: NA; j_call: TRBJ2-7; cdr3_aa: CASSLSGTDYEQYF; cdr3_nt: TGCGCCAGCAGCTTGTCGGGGACCGACTACGAGCAGTACTTC
d_call: NA; v_call: TRBV6-2/TRBV6-3; clone_size: NA; j_call: TRBJ2-5; cdr3_aa: CASSYGQETQYF; cdr3_nt: TGTGCCAGCAGTTACGGTCAAGAGACCCAGTACTTC
d_call: NA; v_call: TRBV12-3/TRBV12-4; clone_size: NA; j_call: TRBJ1-1; cdr3_aa: CASSWRVLTEAFF; cdr3_nt: TGTGCCAGCAGTTGGCGTGTTCTTACAGAAGCTTTCTTT
d_call: NA; v_call: TRBV7-2; clone_size: NA; j_call: TRBJ1-6; cdr3_aa: CASSRGGGGNSPLHF; cdr3_nt: TGTGCCAGCAGTCGGGGTGGGGGGGGAAATTCACCCCTCCACTTT
d_call: TRBD2; v_call: TRBV5-6; clone_size: NA; j_call: TRBJ2-3; cdr3_aa: CASSFSGSGTDTQYF; cdr3_nt: TGTGCCAGCAGTTTTAGCGGGAGTGGCACAGATACGCAGTATTTT
d_call: NA; v_call: TRBV12-3/TRBV12-4; clone_size: few; j_call: TRBJ2-5; cdr3_aa: CASSPFGGAGFGVETQYF; cdr3_nt: TGTGCCAGCAGTCCCTTTGGGGGGGCGGGCTTTGGCGTGGAGACCCAGTACTTC
d_call: TRBD1; v_call: TRBV7-9; clone_size: few; j_call: TRBJ1-1; cdr3_aa: CASSSGQGKTFF; cdr3_nt: TGTGCCAGCAGCTCGGGACAGGGGAAAACTTTCTTT
d_call: TRBD1; v_call: TRBV27; clone_size: few; j_call: TRBJ2-1; cdr3_aa: CASSRWDSPNGIEQFF; cdr3_nt: TGTGCCAGCTCCCGTTGGGACAGTCCAAATGGTATCGAGCAGTTCTTC